The rows below give T cell receptor beta chains drawn from one sample of a study of T cells after yellow fever vaccination. MiXCR, run by TCRdb on the 5' RACE reads, gives a single entry per CDR3 protein. The data hold around 56,000 distinct CDR3 sequences, with 5% to 6.5% observed a single time. Sequenced here: PBMCs, either bulk or a sorted T-cell subset (CD4+, CD8+, memory, or dextramer-sorted; not recorded which), sampled on the day of the yellow fever booster vaccination. Receptors were obtained from a man between 18 and 35 years old who received the YFV17D yellow fever vaccine. Each CDR3 is given with its conserved first and last residue. D genes are given only for firm matches.

TRBJ2-1 TRBV11-2 NA CASSLGGTRSYNEQFF
TRBJ2-5 TRBV27 NA CASQKALTSRETQYF
TRBJ1-5 TRBV19 TRBD1 CASSTPGTGGWSNQPQHF
TRBJ2-3 TRBV4-2 NA CASSQGVRTPYF
TRBJ2-3 TRBV7-6 NA CASSLGGRDTQYF
TRBJ2-2 TRBV20-1 TRBD2 CSARDRRLADTGELFF
TRBJ1-1 TRBV5-6 TRBD1 CASSFRQGLISPNTEAFF
TRBJ1-5 TRBV7-8 NA CASSVRSQGQPQHF
TRBJ1-1 TRBV6-5 NA CASSYGETEAFF
TRBJ1-2 TRBV7-9 NA CASSAPTANYGYTF
TRBJ2-5 TRBV7-6 TRBD1 CASSFQGVQETQYF
TRBJ2-2 TRBV20-1 NA CSAKTGGRATGELFF
TRBJ2-6 TRBV27 NA CASSLLGGSGANVLTF
TRBJ2-2 TRBV7-6 NA CAARELNTGELFF
TRBJ2-1 TRBV4-1 TRBD2 CASSHTSGGTYNEQFF
TRBJ2-3 TRBV6-5 TRBD2 CASGLVTDTQYF
TRBJ2-1 TRBV12-3/TRBV12-4 TRBD1 CASSAGTGVEGEQFF
TRBJ2-1 TRBV7-3 TRBD1 CASSVDRGLSNEQFF
TRBJ2-3 TRBV19 NA CASSISGYTDTQYF
TRBJ1-1 TRBV29-1 TRBD1 CSVVTGQVNTEAFF